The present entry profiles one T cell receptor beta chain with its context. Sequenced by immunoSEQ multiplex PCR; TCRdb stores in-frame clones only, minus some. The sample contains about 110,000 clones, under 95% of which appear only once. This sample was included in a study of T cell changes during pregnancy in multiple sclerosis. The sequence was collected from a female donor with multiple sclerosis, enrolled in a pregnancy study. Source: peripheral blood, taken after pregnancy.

CDR3 protein: CASSLVLADEQYF. CDR3 nucleotide sequence: TGTGCCAGCAGTTTAGTGCTGGCAGACGAGCAGTACTTC. The genes are TRBV28 and TRBJ2-7; D uncertain. This CDR3 has 13 amino acids. Trimming pared 2 bases from V and 5 bases from J, leaving 10 bases between. The V gene's germline CDR1 is MDHEN and CDR2 SYDVKM. The full variable domain, completed using reference TRBV28 and TRBJ2-7, is DVKVTQSSRYLVKRTGEKVFLECVQDMDHENMFWYRQDPGLGLRLIYFSYDVKMKEKGDIPEGYSVSREKKERFSLILESASTNQTSMYLCASSLVLADEQYFGPGTRLTVT.